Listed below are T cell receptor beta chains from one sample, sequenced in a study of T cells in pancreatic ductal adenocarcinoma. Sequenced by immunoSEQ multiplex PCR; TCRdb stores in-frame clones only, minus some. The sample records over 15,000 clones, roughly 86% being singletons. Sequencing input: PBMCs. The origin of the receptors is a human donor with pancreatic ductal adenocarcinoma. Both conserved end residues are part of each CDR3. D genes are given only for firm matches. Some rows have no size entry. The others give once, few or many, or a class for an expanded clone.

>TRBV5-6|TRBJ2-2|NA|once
TGTGCCAGCAGCTTGGGGCAGAACACCGGGGAGCTGTTTTTT
CASSLGQNTGELFF
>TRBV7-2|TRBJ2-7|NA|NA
TGTGCCAGCAGCTTGTTCCCGGGCGGGGAGGACGAGCAGTACTTC
CASSLFPGGEDEQYF
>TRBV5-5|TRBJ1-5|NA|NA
TGTGCCAGCAGCTTGTCAGGGGAGCAGCCCCAGCATTTT
CASSLSGEQPQHF
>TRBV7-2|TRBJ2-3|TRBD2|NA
TGTGCCAGCAGCCATAGCGGGGGAGGCGCAGATACGCAGTATTTT
CASSHSGGGADTQYF
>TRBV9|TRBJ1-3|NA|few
TGTGCCAGCAGCCCAGAGGACATTGCTGGAAACACCATATATTTT
CASSPEDIAGNTIYF
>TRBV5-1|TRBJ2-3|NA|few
TGCGCCAGCAGCGGCGGACTAAACACAGATACGCAGTATTTT
CASSGGLNTDTQYF
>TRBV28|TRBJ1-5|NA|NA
TGTGCCAGCACAGGGCTGAGAAGCAATCAGCCCCAGCATTTT
CASTGLRSNQPQHF
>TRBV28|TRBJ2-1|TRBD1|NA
TGTGCCAGCAGTTCCTCAGACAGGGCCAATGAGCAGTTCTTC
CASSSSDRANEQFF
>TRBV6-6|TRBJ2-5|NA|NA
TGTGCCAGCAGTCCCTCGATGATCCAGGGGTACTTC
CASSPSMIQGYF
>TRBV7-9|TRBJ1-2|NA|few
TGTGCCAGCAGCTTAAGCCAGGGAGGCTACACCTTC
CASSLSQGGYTF
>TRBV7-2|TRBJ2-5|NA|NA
TGTGCCAGCAGCCAAGGGGCCTTAGAAGGAGAGACCCAGTACTTC
CASSQGALEGETQYF
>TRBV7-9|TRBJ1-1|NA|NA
TGTGCCAGCAGCTTTGCGGTCTCTGAAGCTTTCTTT
CASSFAVSEAFF
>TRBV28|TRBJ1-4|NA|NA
TGTGCCAGCAGTCCCGCCGACTCGGGTGGTGAAAAACTGTTTTTT
CASSPADSGGEKLFF
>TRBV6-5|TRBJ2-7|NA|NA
TGTGCCAGCAGTTACTCGAGGCGGGGCCCCCCCTACGAGCAGTACTTC
CASSYSRRGPPYEQYF
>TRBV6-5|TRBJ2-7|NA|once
TGTGCCAGCAAGCAGGGCTTCCCTAGCTCCTACGAGCAGTACTTC
CASKQGFPSSYEQYF
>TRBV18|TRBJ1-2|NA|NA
TGTGCCAGCTCACCACGGGGGGACGATGGCTACACCTTC
CASSPRGDDGYTF
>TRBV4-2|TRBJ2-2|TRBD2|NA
TGTGCCAGCAGCCAAGGGATCGGGGGGGCCGACACCGGGGAGCTGTTTTTT
CASSQGIGGADTGELFF
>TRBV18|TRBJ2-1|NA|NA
TGTGCCAGCTCGTCATTAGAGGAGCAGTTCTTC
CASSSLEEQFF
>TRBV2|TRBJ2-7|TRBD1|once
TGTGCCAGCAGGCGGGACAGGGAATACGAGCAGTACTTC
CASRRDREYEQYF
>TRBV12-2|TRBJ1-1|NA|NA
TGTGCAAGTCGCTTAAGGGTCCGAGGGCATCAAGGCACTGAAGCTTTCTTT
CASRLRVRGHQGTEAFF
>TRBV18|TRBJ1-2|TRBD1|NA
TGTGCCAGCTCACCCACCACGACAGGGGATGGCGGCTACACCTTC
CASSPTTTGDGGYTF
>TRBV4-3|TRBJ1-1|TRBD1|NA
TGCGCCAGCAGCCCCGAGGGGGGACAGGGTGTGTTGTTT
CASSPEGGQGVLF
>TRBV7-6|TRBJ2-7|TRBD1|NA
TGTGCCAGCAGCTCCGGGACAGGCTCCTACGAGCAGTACTTC
CASSSGTGSYEQYF
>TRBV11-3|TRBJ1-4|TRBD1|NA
TGTGCCAGCAGCTTAGGACCGGGACAGGCTAATGAAAAACTGTTTTTT
CASSLGPGQANEKLFF
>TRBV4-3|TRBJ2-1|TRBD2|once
TGCGCCAGCAGCCCGAGGACTAGCGGGGCGTACAATGAGCAGTTCTTC
CASSPRTSGAYNEQFF
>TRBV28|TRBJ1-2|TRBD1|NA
TGTGCCAGCAGAAAAGCCGGGACAGCTAATGGCTACACCTTC
CASRKAGTANGYTF
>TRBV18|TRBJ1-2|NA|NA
TGTGCCAGCTCACCGGACAGAGACGGCTATGGCTACACCTTC
CASSPDRDGYGYTF
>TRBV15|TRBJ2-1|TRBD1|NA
TGTGCCACCAGCTTACGAACAGGGGTGTTTCAGCGTGAGCAGTTCTTC
CATSLRTGVFQREQFF
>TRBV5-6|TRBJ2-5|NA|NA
TGTGCCAGCAGCTTGGGGCGGGAAGAGACCCAGTACTTC
CASSLGREETQYF
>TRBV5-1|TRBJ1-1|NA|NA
TGCGCCAGCAGCTTGACGGGGGTCCCCATGGAAGCTTTCTTT
CASSLTGVPMEAFF
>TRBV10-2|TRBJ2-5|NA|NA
TGCGCCAGCCGTCGGGACTTCCAAGAGACCCAGTACTTC
CASRRDFQETQYF
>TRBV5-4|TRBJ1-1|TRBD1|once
TGTGCCAGCAGCCCCGTCCGGGGACAGGAAGCTTTCTTT
CASSPVRGQEAFF
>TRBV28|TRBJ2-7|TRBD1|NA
TGTGCCAGCAGTTCCTTCACGGGACAGGGTGGTCACGAGCAGTACTTC
CASSSFTGQGGHEQYF
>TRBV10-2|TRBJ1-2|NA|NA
TGCGCCAGCAGTGAGTCGGGAGGGGCTGGCTACACCTTC
CASSESGGAGYTF
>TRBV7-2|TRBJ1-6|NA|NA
TGTGCCAGCAGCTACGATCGGTCACCCCTCCACTTT
CASSYDRSPLHF
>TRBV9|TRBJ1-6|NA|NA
TGTGCCAGCAGCGCCCAGGGTTTGGGTAATTCACCCCTCCACTTT
CASSAQGLGNSPLHF
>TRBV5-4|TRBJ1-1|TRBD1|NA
TGTGCCAGCAGCAGGGACAGTTTAACTAGGACTGAAGCTTTCTTT
CASSRDSLTRTEAFF
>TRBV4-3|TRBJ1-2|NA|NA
TGCGCCAGCAGCCAAGATGCCACAGGGCGGAATGGCTACACCTTC
CASSQDATGRNGYTF
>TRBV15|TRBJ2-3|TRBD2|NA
TGTGCCACCAGCAGAGAAGCGCAGCGGGGGAGCACAGATACGCAGTATTTT
CATSREAQRGSTDTQYF
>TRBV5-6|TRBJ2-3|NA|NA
TGTGCCAGCAGCTTGTTGTCTAGCACAGATACGCAGTATTTT
CASSLLSSTDTQYF
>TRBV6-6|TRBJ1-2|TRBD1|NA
TGTGCCAGCAGTCCGCAGGGGGGTTGGAATAATGGCTACACCTTC
CASSPQGGWNNGYTF
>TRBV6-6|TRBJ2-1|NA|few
TGTGCCAGCAGTAGGGGTTTAGTGAATGAGCAGTTCTTC
CASSRGLVNEQFF
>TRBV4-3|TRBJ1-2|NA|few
TGCGCCAGCAGCCAAGAGCAGTCGGGGGTCAGCTATGGCTACACCTTC
CASSQEQSGVSYGYTF
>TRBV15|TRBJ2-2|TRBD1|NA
TGTGCCACCAGCCGGGACAGGGCGGCCGGGGAGCTGTTTTTT
CATSRDRAAGELFF
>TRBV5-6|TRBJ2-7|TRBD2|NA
TGTGCCAGCACCACCGGGACTAGCGGGGGATGGTACTTC
CASTTGTSGGWYF
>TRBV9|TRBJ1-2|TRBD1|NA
TGTGCCAGCAGCGGGGCCGGGACAGGGGTCGGGGGCTACACCTTC
CASSGAGTGVGGYTF
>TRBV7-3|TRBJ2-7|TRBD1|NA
TGTGCCAGCAGCCCCGACAGGGGGCAATGGAGCGAGCAGTACTTC
CASSPDRGQWSEQYF
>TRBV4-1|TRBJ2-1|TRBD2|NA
TGCGCCAGCAGCGGGATCGGGACTACCTACAATGAGCAGTTCTTC
CASSGIGTTYNEQFF
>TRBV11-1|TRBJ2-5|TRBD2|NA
TGTGCCAGCAGCCGCACTAGCGGGGGGCGTCAAGAGACCCAGTACTTC
CASSRTSGGRQETQYF